The next 11 T cell receptor beta chains were all read from a single sample in a study of cytomegalovirus exposure and HLA in healthy donors. 60 Vbeta and 13 Jbeta primers were used in PCR. Profiled with immunoSEQ multiplex PCR; TCRdb holds only in-frame clones, not every one. The data hold approximately 140,000 clones, with roughly 79% observed a single time. Sequencing input: PBMCs. The receptors were sampled from a woman in her forties or fifties in good health and CMV-seronegative.

The chain employs TRBV5-6 and TRBJ1-6, with 7 bases aligning to TRBD1. Germline CDR1 reads SGHDT; CDR2 reads YYEEEE. This CDR3 has 16 amino acids. V gave up 4 bases and J gave up 8 bases; unmatched junction bases: 12. CDR3 DNA sequence: TGTGCCAGCAGCCCAGTTTACAGGGGAAGGGATTCACCCCTCCACTTT. Residues: CASSPVYRGRDSPLHF. The complete variable domain, with remaining parts taken from reference TRBV5-6 and TRBJ1-6, reads DAGVTQSPTHLIKTRGQQVTLRCSPKSGHDTVSWYQQALGQGPQFIFQYYEEEERQRGNFPDRFSGHQFPNYSSELNVNALLLGDSALYLCASSPVYRGRDSPLHFGNGTRLTVT.

The V gene is TRBV6-5, the J gene TRBJ2-1; D possibly corresponds to TRBD1 (7 bases). Trimming removed 7 bases at V and 8 bases at J, with 18 bases between. Germline assignment: CDR1 MNHEY and CDR2 SVGAGI. CDR3 length: 14 amino acids. CDR3 DNA: TGTGCCAGCACCAGGGCAGGGGGGCGGGATGAGCAGTTCTTC. It translates to CASTRAGGRDEQFF.

The chain carries TRBV19 and TRBJ2-5; TRBD2 agrees at 9 bases. The CDR3 extends over 12 amino acids. Germline V lookup: CDR1 LNHDA, CDR2 SQIVND (reference sequence). The CDR3: CAAGGVGETQYF. CDR3 bases: TGTGCTGCGGGAGGGGTCGGAGAGACCCAGTACTTC.

In this sample, this clone turned up once. The V gene is TRBV4-3, the J gene TRBJ2-3; 13 nucleotides match TRBD2. The CDR3 length is 15 residues. Germline assignment: CDR1 LGHNA and CDR2 YSLEER. J gave up 3 bases and V 3 bases, and 0 bases lay outside the gene matches. The CDR3 DNA reads TGCGCCAGCAGCCAGACTAGCGGGAGGACAGATACGCAGTATTTT. Amino acids: CASSQTSGRTDTQYF.

CDR3 loop: CASSPGGLQETQYF. The CDR3 coding sequence is TGTGCCAGCAGCCCCGGGGGATTACAAGAGACCCAGTACTTC. The J gene is TRBJ2-5, the V gene TRBV9; D perhaps matches TRBD2 (6 bases). CDR3 size: 14 residues. The germline V and J ends were trimmed by 4 bases and 2 bases, with 12 bases remaining between them. Germline V gene data show CDR1 as SGDLS and CDR2 as YYNGEE.

The sample holds a few counts of this clone. This chain links TRBV5-6 with TRBJ1-4; TRBD1 aligns across 10 bases. The junction had 4 bases not matched to a gene; V was cut back by 3 bases and J by 5 bases. Germline V gene data show CDR1 as SGHDT and CDR2 as YYEEEE. The CDR3 runs to 15 residues. The CDR3 DNA follows: TGTGCCAGCAGCTATCCGGGACAGGGGAATGAAAAACTGTTTTTT. Its protein is CASSYPGQGNEKLFF.

The rearrangement uses TRBV30 and TRBJ2-7; TRBD2 might be the D (5 bases). The V gene lost 1 base and the J gene lost 0 bases, with 13 bases spanning the gap. CDR1 and CDR2 (germline): GTSNPN, SVGIG (reference sequence). The CDR3 is 15 residues long. The DNA of the CDR3 is TGTGCCTGGAGTGCCCCTGGGAGTGGCTCCTACGAGCAGTACGTC. It yields the protein CAWSAPGSGSYEQYV.

This sequence joins TRBV5-4 and TRBJ1-1; no reliable D call. V lost 0 bases to trimming and J lost 3 bases, with 9 bases between them. There are 14 residues in the CDR3. Germline V gene data show CDR1 as SGHNT and CDR2 as YYREEE (reference sequence). CDR3 amino acids: CASSLAGIDTEAFF. DNA for the CDR3: TGTGCCAGCAGCTTGGCCGGGATCGACACTGAAGCTTTCTTT.

J is TRBJ1-1 and V is TRBV7-9; D call uncertain. The CDR3 contains 14 residues. V was trimmed by 3 bases and J by 0 bases, leaving 8 bases between them. Germline assignment: CDR1 SEHNR and CDR2 FQNEAQ (reference sequence). The CDR3 region is CASSFPVLNTEAFF. CDR3 DNA: TGTGCCAGCAGCTTTCCGGTTTTGAACACTGAAGCTTTCTTT.

The gene calls are TRBV19 and TRBJ2-3; 8 nucleotides match TRBD2. V trimming: 3 bases; J trimming: 3 bases; junction bases outside the gene matches: 2. From germline, CDR1 is LNHDA and CDR2 SQIVND (reference sequence). CDR3 length: 14 amino acids. CDR3 sequence reads: CASSIGRDTDTQYF. The CDR3 nucleotides are TGTGCCAGTAGTATCGGGAGGGATACAGATACGCAGTATTTT.

The chain's CDR3 is CASSLEAGGSYNEQFF. The CDR3 DNA is TGTGCCAGCAGCTTAGAGGCGGGAGGCTCCTACAATGAGCAGTTCTTC. The rearrangement joins TRBV7-6 to TRBJ2-1; 8 bases map to TRBD2. V was pared by 1 base and J by 0 bases, with 2 bases of the junction left unmatched. The CDR3 runs to 16 residues. CDR1 SGHVS and CDR2 FNYEAQ come from the germline V gene.